The rows below give T cell receptor beta chains drawn from one sample of a study of vaccination and CD4 T cells after COVID-19. Using its own MiXCR run on the PCR reads, TCRdb lists one record per CDR3 protein. The sample yields 5,000 to 6,500 distinct CDR3 sequences, around 30% seen once. These TCRs' antigens remain unknown. Sequenced material: CD4+ T cells from blood, cultured in vitro, taken after SARS-CoV-2 vaccination. The receptors were gathered from a human donor who had recovered from COVID-19. The conserved cysteine and the conserved F or W are not part of the CDR3 here. Fields, in order: V gene, clone size, D gene, J gene, CDR3 protein. A D gene is named only where the DNA matches it firmly. For some rows the clone size is stated as once, few or many, or as a class when expanded; others skip it.

TRBV6-1	.	TRBD1	TRBJ1-5	ASSTPAQGGSTQPQH
TRBV20-1	.	.	TRBJ2-6	SASGSDSGANVLT
TRBV25-1	few	.	TRBJ2-5	ASSEREGGKTQY
TRBV5-1	few	.	TRBJ1-1	ASSLARMNTEAF
TRBV2	few	TRBD1	TRBJ1-6	ASRRQGTYSPLH
TRBV10-1	.	TRBD2	TRBJ2-3	ASSESRLAATDTQY
TRBV19	.	TRBD2	TRBJ2-7	ASSVTSGSSHEQY
TRBV18	.	TRBD1	TRBJ1-5	ASSPDRSDSNQPQH
TRBV28	.	TRBD1	TRBJ1-1	ASSPAGTGRDTEAF
TRBV4-1	few	TRBD1	TRBJ1-1	ASSQEGQGNTEAF
TRBV25-1	few	TRBD1	TRBJ1-5	ASRGTGNSQPQH
TRBV2	.	TRBD1	TRBJ1-6	ASSRQGGGNSPLH
TRBV6-1	few	.	TRBJ1-1	ASIRVGNTEAF
TRBV2	.	.	TRBJ2-1	ASSEEPNDNEQF
TRBV20-1	.	.	TRBJ1-1	SASGGQRVNTEAF
TRBV20-1	.	.	TRBJ1-5	SAWDPWGNQPQH
TRBV11-3	.	.	TRBJ2-1	ASSLGAGAGNEQF
TRBV27	large	TRBD1	TRBJ1-5	ASRGQLNQPQH
TRBV6-2/TRBV6-3	few	.	TRBJ2-5	ASSYGAIRKETQY
TRBV5-1	.	TRBD1	TRBJ1-5	ASSLGTGNQPQH
TRBV25-1	few	.	TRBJ2-3	ASSGGSGGVASTDTQY
TRBV27	medium-sized	.	TRBJ1-2	ASSPTTGGGYT
TRBV4-1	.	.	TRBJ1-1	ASSHPRTVLNTEAF
TRBV11-3	.	.	TRBJ1-1	ASSLDHVLNTEAF